The rows below give T cell receptor beta chains drawn from one sample of a study of control samples from healthy donors and cancer patients. Data came from immunoSEQ multiplex PCR; TCRdb stores just in-frame clones and leaves some out. The data show about 120,000 clones, with around nine tenths seen just once and around 10% held by the top ten. The sequencing sample was made of blood. These TCRs come from a man aged 25 to 40 in good health. Each CDR3 is given without its conserved first and last residue.

v_gene	j_gene	len	CDR3aa
TRBV5-1	TRBJ1-1	12	ASRGPGENTEAF
TRBV28	TRBJ1-1	11	ASAQGAGTEAF
TRBV19	TRBJ1-2	12	ASSIPGPWSGYT
TRBV19	TRBJ1-2	13	ASSRGTGGNYGYT
TRBV29-1	TRBJ2-2	12	SVGQGVGAGELF
TRBV6-1	TRBJ2-7	11	ASSETRDRTTD
TRBV6-5	TRBJ2-3	11	ASIRQGADTQY
TRBV6-5	TRBJ1-2	12	ASRKQDWAYGYT
TRBV11-3	TRBJ1-1	13	ASSLDPGGFTEAF
TRBV2	TRBJ2-5	14	ASSDTRTGGVETQY
TRBV29-1	TRBJ1-5	9	SVGSNQPQH
TRBV4-2	TRBJ1-4	11	ASSQESWEKLF
TRBV4-1	TRBJ1-4	14	ASSQDDRTTNEKLF
TRBV29-1	TRBJ1-1	11	SAGTQGWGEAF
TRBV9	TRBJ2-5	11	ASSPGPGETQY
TRBV9	TRBJ1-2	13	ASSTELNQGHGYT
TRBV18	TRBJ1-2	11	ASSPNSDNGYT
TRBV6-1	TRBJ2-2	13	ASSDMGQGTGELF
TRBV10-3	TRBJ1-2	10	ATGQGHGDYT
TRBV18	TRBJ1-5	13	ASSLSRDSHQPQH
TRBV12-3/TRBV12-4	TRBJ1-4	11	ASSLQVRQKLF
TRBV27	TRBJ2-2	12	ASKRREWTGELF
TRBV5-5	TRBJ2-7	13	ASSFEQGIVDEQY
TRBV5-1	TRBJ2-5	14	ASSLGEGEYEKTQY
TRBV4-1	TRBJ1-2	12	ASSRVGENYGYT
TRBV25-1	TRBJ1-1	13	ASRESGIGPTEAF
TRBV7-2	TRBJ1-2	13	ASSLGGQAPEGYT
TRBV12-3/TRBV12-4	TRBJ2-5	10	ASSRTGETQY
TRBV12-3/TRBV12-4	TRBJ2-2	11	ASSLKGTGELF
TRBV19	TRBJ1-1	11	ACRDRENTEAF
TRBV27	TRBJ2-2	15	ASTLGTGEVSTGELF
TRBV19	TRBJ2-3	12	ASSGSTSTDTQY
TRBV27	TRBJ2-1	12	ASSLGRVYNEQF
TRBV6-2/TRBV6-3	TRBJ2-1	15	ASSYSRASGVYNEQF
TRBV5-4	TRBJ2-3	14	ASSTSDRRSTDTQY
TRBV6-5	TRBJ2-1	13	AAVAPGGPYNEQF